The source of this TCR beta chain is a study of blood T cells in healthy people across ages. Together with a sample-barcoded 5' primer, a J-beta primer mix was included in a second PCR lasting roughly 7 to 11 cycles. Every individual sample yielded 2.5 million or more paired-end reads (each containing CDR3). TCRdb re-derived calls from the 5' RACE reads in MiXCR, one entry per CDR3 protein. This table has approximately 730,000 distinct CDR3 sequences, approximately 43% appearing once. Study observations and caveats: The diversity estimates, figures obtained from one million T cells, were considered underestimates.

Germline V gene data show CDR1 as SQVTM and CDR2 as ANQGSEA. This CDR3 region has 12 residues. After removal of 6 bases from V and 5 bases from J, the junction contained 5 bases not matched to a gene. Of note for this clonotype: What it binds is unknown.

The receptor was isolated from a woman aged 55-70 years in good health. Sequenced material: blood. The rearrangement links TRBV29-1 to TRBJ2-3; the match to TRBD2 covers 7 bases. CDR3 in DNA: TGCAGCGTGAGAAGGGAGGGAGATACGCAGTATTTT. Amino acid sequence: CSVRREGDTQYF.